The source of this T cell receptor beta chain is a study of shared clonotypes between healthy human individuals. To note about this clone: Its antigen is unidentified.

The V gene's germline CDR1 is LNHDA and CDR2 SQIVND (reference sequence). This CDR3 has 16 residues. Unmatched junction bases numbered 12, after V lost 7 bases and J lost 2 bases. Deep-level settings were used for running the assay. Genomic DNA of every subset was divided equally among multiple immunoSEQ plates. Original handling: Junction-only sequences without quality scores came from ImmunoSEQ, so filtering differed. This table comes from immunoSEQ multiplex PCR, and its TCRdb copy is limited to in-frame clones, with some not included. V and J calls and clone size are copied from that table; D and trimming were computed from the DNA. This table holds approximately 500,000 clones, 81% found once. Regarding the study as a whole: Represented diversity, genetic and exposure-history alike, was limited by few donors.

This clonotype was sampled from a woman between 40 and 50 years old in good health. Some clones in this sample may be carry-over from other donors' samples. This rearrangement joins TRBV19 to TRBJ2-5; 8 bases align to TRBD1. Sequencing was carried out using PBMCs. CDR3: CASTLTGASTQETQYF. CDR3 sequence (DNA): TGTGCCAGTACCCTGACAGGGGCCAGTACACAAGAGACCCAGTACTTC.